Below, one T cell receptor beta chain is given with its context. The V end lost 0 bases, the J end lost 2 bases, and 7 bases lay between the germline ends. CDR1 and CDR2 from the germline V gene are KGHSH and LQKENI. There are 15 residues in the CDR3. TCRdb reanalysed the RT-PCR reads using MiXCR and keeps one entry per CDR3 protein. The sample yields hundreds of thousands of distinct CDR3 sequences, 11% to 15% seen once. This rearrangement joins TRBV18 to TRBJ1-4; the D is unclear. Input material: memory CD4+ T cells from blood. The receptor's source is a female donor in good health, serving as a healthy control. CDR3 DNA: TGTGCCAGCTCACCACCGTTCGTTACTAATGAAAAACTGTTTTTT. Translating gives CASSPPFVTNEKLFF.